Presented here are 15 T cell receptor beta chains from one specimen sequenced in a study of CD8+CD57+ T cells in acquired aplastic anemia. Patients sequenced had flow cytometry evidence of CD8+CD57+ cell expansion. Genomic DNA, serving as template, underwent TCR beta VDJ and CDR3 profiling. TCRdb re-derived calls from the reads in MiXCR, one entry per CDR3 protein. This sample carries 150,000 to 200,000 distinct CDR3 sequences, 40% to 60% of them seen once, and the ten largest clones take roughly 29%. The specimen sequenced was sorted CD4+, CD8+, or CD8+CD57+ T cells (not recorded which) from PBMCs. These receptors all stem from a human donor with aplastic anemia.

This clonotype was detected many times. The V call is TRBV4-3, the J call TRBJ1-1; a weak D match, TRBD1 (5 bases). Trimming left V 8 bases short and J 3 bases short, with 13 bases between. The CDR3 totals 13 residues. Per germline, CDR1 LGHNA and CDR2 YSLEER. CDR3 nucleotides: TGCGCCAGCTCCGTGCGAGGGGACACTGAAGCTTTCTTT. Its translation: CASSVRGDTEAFF.

The chain couples TRBV29-1 to TRBJ2-5; 7 nucleotides match TRBD2. Per germline, CDR1 SQVTM and CDR2 ANQGSEA. The CDR3 spans 13 residues. The V gene end was trimmed by 4 bases and the J gene end by 5 bases; junction bases not matched to a gene: 7. The CDR3 sequence is CSVVPRGGETQYF. CDR3 bases: TGCAGCGTTGTGCCCCGGGGAGGGGAGACCCAGTACTTC.

The chain couples TRBV7-2 to TRBJ1-5; unclear D gene. Germline assignment: CDR1 SGHTA and CDR2 FQGNSA. V was trimmed by 1 base and J by 4 bases, leaving 11 bases between them. The CDR3 is made up of 15 amino acids. The CDR3 loop reads CASSLGTPLNQPQHF. As DNA, the CDR3 is TGTGCCAGCAGCTTAGGGACTCCCCTTAATCAGCCCCAGCATTTT.

Ten or more counts support this clonotype. This chain connects TRBV2 to TRBJ2-2, with TRBD2 identical over 11 bases. J gave up 6 bases and V 2 bases, and 2 bases lay outside the gene matches. From germline, CDR1 is SNHLY and CDR2 FYNNEI. This CDR3 is 15 amino acids long. DNA for the CDR3: TGTGCCAGCAGTGAATGGACTAGCGGGTCCGGGGAGCTGTTTTTT. Amino acids: CASSEWTSGSGELFF. Full variable domain (remainder filled in from reference TRBV2 and TRBJ2-2): EPEVTQTPSHQVTQMGQEVILRCVPISNHLYFYWYRQILGQKVEFLVSFYNNEISEKSEIFDDQFSVERPDGSNFTLKIRSTKLEDSAMYFCASSEWTSGSGELFFGEGSRLTVL.

A single count supports this clonotype. A much larger clone differs from this one at a single base, so this may be a read error. Since no conserved phenylalanine or tryptophan closes the CDR3, a read error is the likely cause. This chain connects TRBV6-1 to TRBJ2-5; D unresolved. Germline V gene lookup returns CDR1 MNHNS and CDR2 SASEGT. The germline V and J ends were trimmed by 8 bases and 4 bases, with 23 bases remaining between them. The CDR3 totals 16 residues. The CDR3 loop reads CASANVRPPKGETQYL. Written as DNA, the CDR3 is TGTGCCAGCGCTAATGTTCGTCCCCCAAAGGGAGAGACCCAGTACCTC.

This clonotype showed up many times. The V call is TRBV24-1, the J call TRBJ1-1; the match to TRBD1 covers 8 bases. Per the germline V gene, CDR1 is KGHDR and CDR2 is SFDVKD. The CDR3 length is 14 residues. Trimming cost V 4 bases and J 5 bases; bases outside gene matches: 5. The CDR3 is CATSDGQGDTEAFF. In DNA form, the CDR3 reads TGTGCCACCAGTGACGGACAGGGAGATACTGAAGCTTTCTTT.

This clonotype showed up just a few times. The V gene is TRBV7-9, the J gene TRBJ1-2, with D possibly TRBD1 on 6 matching bases. Germline values: CDR1 SEHNR, CDR2 FQNEAQ (reference sequence). The V gene lost 5 bases and the J gene lost 2 bases, with 9 bases spanning the gap. CDR3 size: 13 residues. This chain's CDR3 is CASSQDSNYGYTF. CDR3 DNA: TGTGCCAGCAGCCAGGACAGCAACTATGGCTACACCTTC.

The gene calls are TRBV11-1 and TRBJ2-5, with TRBD2 matching over 9 bases. Germline loops: CDR1 SGHAT, CDR2 FQDESV (reference sequence). The CDR3 sequence is 18 residues long. V gave up 1 base and J gave up 1 base; unmatched junction bases: 10. The CDR3 protein is CASSLEVNSGRVQETQYF. CDR3 nucleotides: TGTGCCAGCAGCTTAGAAGTGAATAGCGGGAGAGTCCAAGAGACCCAGTACTTC.

In its sample, this clonotype was seen many times. The V call is TRBV4-2, the J call TRBJ1-1; D is undetermined. Trimming took off 0 bases at V and 4 bases at J, with 15 bases between the two ends. Germline CDR1 and CDR2: LGHNA and YNFKEQ. The CDR3 is made up of 16 amino acids. CDR3 nucleotides: TGTGCCAGCAGCCAAGATCAGGCGTCAGGACTCACTGAAGCTTTCTTT. Amino acid sequence: CASSQDQASGLTEAFF.

This clonotype was detected ten times or more. CDR3 coding DNA: TGTGCCAGCAGCTTATCGGAGGGAGCTAACTATGGCTACACCTTC. This encodes CASSLSEGANYGYTF. The V gene is TRBV7-2, the J gene TRBJ1-2; D is undetermined. V lost 2 bases and J 0 bases, leaving 10 bases between the germline ends. Germline V gene data show CDR1 as SGHTA and CDR2 as FQGNSA. The CDR3 length is 15 residues.

This clonotype has ten or more counts. The V and J genes are TRBV6-5 and TRBJ1-2, with D possibly TRBD1 on 5 matching bases. The germline gives CDR1 MNHEY, CDR2 SVGAGI. The CDR3 is 15 amino acids. V lost 0 bases and J lost 0, with 8 bases in between. The CDR3 coding sequence is TGTGCCAGCAGTTACTCTCCAGGGACTAACTATGGCTACACCTTC. Translation: CASSYSPGTNYGYTF.

The chain combines TRBV24-1 with TRBJ1-1; 7 bases match TRBD1. The ends lost 2 bases at V and 11 bases at J; junction bases unmatched: 7. The CDR3 covers 13 residues. Germline values: CDR1 KGHDR, CDR2 SFDVKD. The CDR3: CATSDWGGGRAFF. CDR3 nucleotides: TGTGCCACCAGTGATTGGGGAGGGGGCAGGGCTTTCTTT.

This clonotype was seen more than once but under ten times. V and J are TRBV6-5 and TRBJ2-2; 11 bases map to TRBD2. This CDR3 has 15 residues. Looked up from germline, CDR1 is MNHEY and CDR2 is SVGAGI. J lost 7 bases, V lost 4 bases, and 5 bases had no gene match. This CDR3 reads CASSLAGGPGGELFF. CDR3 nucleotides: TGTGCCAGCAGTTTAGCGGGAGGGCCGGGCGGGGAGCTGTTTTTT.

This clonotype was recorded once. The CDR3 sequence is CSATGLAGVETQYF. As DNA, the CDR3 is TGCAGTGCCACGGGACTAGCGGGAGTGGAGACCCAGTACTTC. V gene TRBV20-1 combines with J gene TRBJ2-5, with 14 bases lining up with TRBD2. The CDR3 covers 14 residues. Germline V gene data show CDR1 as DFQATT and CDR2 as SNEGSKA (reference sequence). V was pared by 6 bases and J by 5 bases, with 5 bases of the junction left unmatched.

This clonotype was detected ten times or more. The gene calls are TRBV29-1 and TRBJ2-7; TRBD1 matches 12 bases. Germline V lookup: CDR1 SQVTM, CDR2 ANQGSEA. The CDR3 loop spans 15 amino acids. Trimming took 6 bases from V and 5 from J; bases not matched to a gene: 11. The CDR3 DNA follows: TGCAGCGTCGCCATTGGGACAGGGGGCGAAAACGAGCAGTACTTC. Translating gives CSVAIGTGGENEQYF.